This TCR beta chain was sequenced during a study of cytomegalovirus exposure and HLA in healthy donors. Study-level background: Earlier results showed 120 million or so unique TCR beta sequences derived from 150 million to 200 million T cells. General observations from the study: The authors later linked a missense DCLRE1C variant to TCR beta V- and J-gene trimming.

Remarks on this clone: The antigen is not known.

The PCR made use of 60 Vbeta and 13 Jbeta primers. TCRdb keeps only in-frame clones here, not all; method: immunoSEQ multiplex PCR. The table records approximately 150,000 clones, roughly four fifths of them present only once. This TCR was sampled from a man aged 35 to 55 in good health and CMV-seronegative. Sample: PBMCs.

This CDR3 is CASSKTETNTGELFF. CDR3 DNA: TGTGCCAGCAGTAAGACGGAGACTAACACCGGGGAGCTGTTTTTT. The chain has TRBV27 and TRBJ2-2; D gene ambiguous. The V gene lost 5 bases and the J gene lost 2 bases, with 12 bases spanning the gap. Germline loops: CDR1 MNHEY, CDR2 SMNVEV (reference sequence). This CDR3 region has 15 residues.